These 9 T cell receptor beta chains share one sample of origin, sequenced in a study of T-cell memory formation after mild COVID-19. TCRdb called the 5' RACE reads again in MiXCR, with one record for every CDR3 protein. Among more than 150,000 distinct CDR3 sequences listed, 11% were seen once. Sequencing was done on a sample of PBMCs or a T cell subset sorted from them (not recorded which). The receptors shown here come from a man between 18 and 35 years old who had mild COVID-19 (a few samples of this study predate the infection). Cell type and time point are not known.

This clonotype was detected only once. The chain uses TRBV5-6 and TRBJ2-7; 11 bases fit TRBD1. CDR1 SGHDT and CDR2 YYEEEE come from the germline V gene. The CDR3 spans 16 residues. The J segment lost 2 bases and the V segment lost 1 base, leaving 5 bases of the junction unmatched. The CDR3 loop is CASSLRDRGTPYEQYV. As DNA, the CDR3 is TGTGCCAGCAGCTTGAGGGACAGGGGGACCCCCTACGAGCAGTACGTC.

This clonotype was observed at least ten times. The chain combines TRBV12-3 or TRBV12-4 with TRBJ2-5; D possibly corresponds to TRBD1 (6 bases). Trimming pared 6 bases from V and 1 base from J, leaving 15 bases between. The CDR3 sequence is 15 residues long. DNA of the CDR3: TGTGCCAGCAGGTTCCGACAGGCCCGCCAAGAGACCCAGTACTTC. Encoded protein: CASRFRQARQETQYF.

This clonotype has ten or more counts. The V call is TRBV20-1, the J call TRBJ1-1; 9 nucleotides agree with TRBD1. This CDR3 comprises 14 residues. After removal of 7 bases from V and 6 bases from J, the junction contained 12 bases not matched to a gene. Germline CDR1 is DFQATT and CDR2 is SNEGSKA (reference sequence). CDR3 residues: CSVKRPQGASEAFF. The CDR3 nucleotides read TGCAGTGTCAAACGCCCACAGGGGGCTTCTGAAGCTTTCTTT.

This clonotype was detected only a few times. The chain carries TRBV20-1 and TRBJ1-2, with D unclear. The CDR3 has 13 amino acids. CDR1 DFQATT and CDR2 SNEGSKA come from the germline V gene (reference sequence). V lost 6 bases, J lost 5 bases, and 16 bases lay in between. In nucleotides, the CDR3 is TGCAGTGCCTCTTTGGTGGAGAAGTATGGCTACACCTTC. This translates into CSASLVEKYGYTF.

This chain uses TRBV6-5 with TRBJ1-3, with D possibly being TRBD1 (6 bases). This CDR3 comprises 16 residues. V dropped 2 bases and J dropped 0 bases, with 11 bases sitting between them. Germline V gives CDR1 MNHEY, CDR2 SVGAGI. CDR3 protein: CASSYGQPFSGNTIYF. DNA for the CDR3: TGTGCCAGCAGTTACGGACAGCCTTTCTCTGGAAACACCATATATTTT.

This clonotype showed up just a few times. The CDR3 reads CSASRDSANYGYTF. The CDR3 DNA is TGCAGTGCTAGTCGGGACTCAGCTAACTATGGCTACACCTTC. This chain joins TRBV20-1 and TRBJ1-2, with D perhaps TRBD1 (5 bases). The length of the CDR3 is 14 residues. Trimming left V 3 bases short and J 0 bases short, with 11 bases between. In germline, CDR1 is DFQATT, CDR2 SNEGSKA (reference sequence).

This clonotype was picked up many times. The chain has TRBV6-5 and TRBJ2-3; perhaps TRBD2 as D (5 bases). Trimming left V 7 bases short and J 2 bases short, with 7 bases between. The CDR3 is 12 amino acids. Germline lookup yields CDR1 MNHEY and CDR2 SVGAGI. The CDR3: CASKEATDTQYF. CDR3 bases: TGTGCCAGCAAGGAGGCCACAGATACGCAGTATTTT.

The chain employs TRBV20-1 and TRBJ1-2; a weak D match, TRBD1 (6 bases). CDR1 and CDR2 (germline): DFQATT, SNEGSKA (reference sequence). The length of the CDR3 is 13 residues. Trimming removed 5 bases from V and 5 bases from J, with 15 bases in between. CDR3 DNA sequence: TGCAGTGCTTCGGGGGGAAGGGGGTATGGCTACACCTTC. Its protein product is CSASGGRGYGYTF.

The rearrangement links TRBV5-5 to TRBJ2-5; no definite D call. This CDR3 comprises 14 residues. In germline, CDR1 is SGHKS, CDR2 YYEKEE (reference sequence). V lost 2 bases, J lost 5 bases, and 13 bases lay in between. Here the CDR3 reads CASSFGSRSETQYF. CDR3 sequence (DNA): TGTGCCAGCAGCTTCGGCTCCCGGTCCGAGACCCAGTACTTC.